This T cell receptor (beta chain) was sequenced during a study of OX40 agonist ivuxolimab in advanced cancers. At the level of the study: Patients with prior anti-PD-1, anti-PD-L1 or anti-CTLA-4 therapy were eligible; less than 50% had some.

This clone was seen a few times. V was shortened by 0 bases and J by 3 bases, with 15 bases between the two germline ends. The CDR3 extends over 16 amino acids. CDR1 and CDR2 (germline): SGHNT, YENEEA. Sequencing was performed with immunoSEQ multiplex PCR; in TCRdb, only in-frame clones are kept and a portion is missing. The repertoire holds around 19,000 clones, with about 90% as singletons. The clonotype comes from an adult with an advanced solid tumor such as melanoma, head and neck, liver or kidney cancer. The specimen was CD4+ or CD8+ T cells sorted from blood, collected in a trial of the OX40 agonist ivuxolimab. The chain has TRBV11-3 and TRBJ2-7, with D unresolved. CDR3 region: CASSLEPPTVSYEQYF. In DNA form, the CDR3 reads TGTGCCAGCAGCTTAGAACCTCCCACAGTGAGCTACGAGCAGTACTTC.